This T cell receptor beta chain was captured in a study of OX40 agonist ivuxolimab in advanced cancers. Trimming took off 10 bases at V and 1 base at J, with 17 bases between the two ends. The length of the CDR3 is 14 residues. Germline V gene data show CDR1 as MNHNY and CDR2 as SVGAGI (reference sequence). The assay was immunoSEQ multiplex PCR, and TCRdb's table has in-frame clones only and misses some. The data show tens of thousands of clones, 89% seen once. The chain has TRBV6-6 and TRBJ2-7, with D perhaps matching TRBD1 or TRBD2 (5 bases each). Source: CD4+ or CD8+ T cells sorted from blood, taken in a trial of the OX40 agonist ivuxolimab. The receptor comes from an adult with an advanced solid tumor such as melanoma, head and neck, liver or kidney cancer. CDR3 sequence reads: CATRGVGVSYEQYF. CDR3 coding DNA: TGTGCCACCCGTGGGGTGGGGGTGTCCTACGAGCAGTACTTC.